This entry lists 15 T cell receptor beta chains sequenced from one sample in a study of cytomegalovirus exposure and HLA in healthy donors. The method was immunoSEQ multiplex PCR; TCRdb's version includes in-frame clones alone and lacks a portion of them. The sample shows about 180,000 clones, more than 75% of them seen only once. Sequenced input: PBMCs. The source of these receptors is a woman in her twenties or thirties in good health and CMV-seronegative.

The chain couples TRBV5-5 to TRBJ2-1; 8 bases are a match to TRBD2. Unmatched junction bases numbered 3, after V lost 1 base and J lost 6 bases. Per the germline V gene, CDR1 is SGHKS and CDR2 is YYEKEE (reference sequence). The CDR3 consists of 14 residues. CDR3 bases: TGTGCCAGCAGCTTGCCGGGGGGGGCCAATGAGCAGTTCTTC. Its protein product is CASSLPGGANEQFF.

The rearrangement links TRBV18 to TRBJ2-7; D is perhaps TRBD2 (6 bases). In germline, CDR1 is KGHSH, CDR2 LQKENI. Trimming removed 3 bases from V and 6 bases from J, with 15 bases in between. The CDR3 has 14 residues. The CDR3 spells CASSPEGGPLEQYF. The CDR3, as DNA: TGTGCCAGCTCACCGGAGGGAGGTCCGCTCGAGCAGTACTTC.

This chain uses TRBV10-2 with TRBJ1-6; D gene ambiguous. The CDR3 consists of 14 residues. Germline V gives CDR1 WSHSY, CDR2 SAAADI. Trimming removed 8 bases at V and 0 bases at J, with 8 bases between. The CDR3 here is CASSDSSYNSPLHF. The CDR3 DNA reads as TGCGCCAGCTCTGATAGCTCCTATAATTCACCCCTCCACTTT.

V and J are TRBV25-1 and TRBJ1-2; D not resolved. Germline V CDR1 and CDR2: MGHDK, SYGVNS. The CDR3 totals 15 residues. V lost 6 bases and J lost 4, with 18 bases in between. The CDR3 loop is CASRGNGRVGYGYTF. CDR3 DNA: TGTGCCAGCAGGGGGAACGGGAGGGTAGGCTATGGCTACACCTTC.

The rearrangement joins TRBV6-1 to TRBJ2-3; D is undetermined. This CDR3 has 12 amino acids. V was shortened by 6 bases and J by 5 bases, with 9 bases between the two germline ends. Germline V gene data show CDR1 as MNHNS and CDR2 as SASEGT. The CDR3 reads CASSLTGDTQYF. The CDR3 DNA sequence: TGTGCCAGCAGCCTAACCGGAGATACGCAGTATTTT.

This clone was counted a single time. The J gene is TRBJ2-5, the V gene TRBV5-6, with D maybe TRBD1 (5 bases). The length of the CDR3 is 14 residues. Trimming took off 2 bases at V and 5 bases at J, with 13 bases between the two ends. Looked up from germline, CDR1 is SGHDT and CDR2 is YYEEEE. The CDR3 is CASSFDSPGETQYF. The CDR3 nucleotides are TGTGCCAGCAGCTTCGACAGCCCAGGCGAGACCCAGTACTTC.

The chain has TRBV18 and TRBJ2-5; tentative D call: TRBD2 (5 bases). CDR3 length: 12 amino acids. Germline V gene data show CDR1 as KGHSH and CDR2 as LQKENI. V lost 4 bases and J lost 4, with 7 bases in between. This CDR3 reads CASSLASETQYF. In nucleotides, the CDR3 is TGTGCCAGCTCACTAGCGTCAGAGACCCAGTACTTC.

This chain uses TRBV7-9 with TRBJ2-7; the match to TRBD1 covers 8 bases. This CDR3 comprises 16 residues. Losses at the gene ends were 5 bases for V and 3 bases for J; bases not matched to a gene: 12. Germline V CDR1 and CDR2: SEHNR, FQNEAQ (reference sequence). For the CDR3, the DNA is TGTGCCAGCAGCGCTAGTCCCGGACAGGGTAGCTACGAGCAGTACTTC. Translating gives CASSASPGQGSYEQYF.

The rearrangement uses TRBV10-3 and TRBJ1-2; D remains ambiguous. Between the trimmed V and J ends, which lost 6 bases and 4 bases, there was a span of 9 bases. The CDR3 has 12 amino acids. CDR1 and CDR2 (germline): ENHRY, SYGVKD. DNA of the CDR3: TGTGCCATCAGCCGGGAAGTCTATGGCTACACCTTC. Translating it yields CAISREVYGYTF.

The rearrangement links TRBV10-2 to TRBJ2-1; 11 nucleotides agree with TRBD2. With V trimmed by 3 bases and J by 0 bases, 7 bases remained unmatched. The V gene's germline CDR1 is WSHSY and CDR2 SAAADI. The CDR3 is 18 amino acids. The CDR3 DNA reads TGCGCCAGCAGTGATCGACTAGCGGGGCCAAGCTCCTACAATGAGCAGTTCTTC. Translating gives CASSDRLAGPSSYNEQFF.

Here the CDR3 reads CASSISGELDEQYF. CDR3 nucleotide sequence: TGTGCCAGTAGTATTTCGGGGGAATTGGACGAGCAGTACTTC. The chain links TRBV19 to TRBJ2-7; D is possibly TRBD2 (6 bases). V dropped 3 bases and J dropped 5 bases, with 14 bases sitting between them. Germline CDR1 is LNHDA and CDR2 is SQIVND (reference sequence). This CDR3 is built from 14 residues.

The CDR3 loop reads CASTRDVTGSDLYGYTF. CDR3 sequence (DNA): TGTGCCAGCACAAGGGATGTAACAGGGAGTGACCTCTATGGCTACACCTTC. The chain uses TRBV18 and TRBJ1-2; weak D call: TRBD1 (6 bases). V was trimmed by 8 bases and J by 4 bases, leaving 26 bases between them. The CDR3 covers 17 residues. Germline CDR1 reads KGHSH; CDR2 reads LQKENI.

The chain uses TRBV4-1 and TRBJ1-2; TRBD1 aligns across 7 bases. CDR3 size: 16 residues. The junction had 9 bases not matched to a gene; V was cut back by 0 bases and J by 5 bases. Germline V gene data show CDR1 as MGHRA and CDR2 as YSYEKL. The CDR3 loop is CASSQEQGGRGYGYTF. For the CDR3, the DNA is TGCGCCAGCAGCCAAGAACAAGGGGGCAGGGGGTATGGCTACACCTTC.

The genes are TRBV2 and TRBJ2-3; 10 positions match TRBD2. J was trimmed by 6 bases and V by 3 bases; bases with no gene match: 15. From germline, CDR1 is SNHLY and CDR2 FYNNEI. The CDR3 has 18 amino acids. CDR3 sequence (DNA): TGTGCCAGCAGTGAGATAGGGCTAGCGGGGGCCCCGCGTGATACGCAGTATTTT. Its protein is CASSEIGLAGAPRDTQYF. The entire variable domain, with the rest obtained from reference TRBV2 and TRBJ2-3, is as follows: EPEVTQTPSHQVTQMGQEVILRCVPISNHLYFYWYRQILGQKVEFLVSFYNNEISEKSEIFDDQFSVERPDGSNFTLKIRSTKLEDSAMYFCASSEIGLAGAPRDTQYFGPGTRLTVL.

The J gene is TRBJ1-2, the V gene TRBV5-8; 7 nucleotides match TRBD1. Germline V gene data show CDR1 as SGHTS and CDR2 as YDEGEE. This CDR3 spans 15 amino acids. V lost 3 bases, J lost 7 bases, and 12 bases stayed unmatched. The CDR3 reads CASSWRGQGEGGYTF. The CDR3 DNA follows: TGTGCCAGCAGCTGGAGGGGGCAGGGGGAAGGTGGCTACACCTTC. Variable domain in full (rest from reference TRBV5-8 and TRBJ1-2): EAGVTQSPTHLIKTRGQQATLRCSPISGHTSVYWYQQALGLGLQFLLWYDEGEERNRGNFPPRFSGRQFPNYSSELNVNALELEDSALYLCASSWRGQGEGGYTFGSGTRLTVV.